This entry describes one T cell receptor beta chain. Its antigen is unidentified. The source of the sample is a study of cytomegalovirus exposure and HLA in healthy donors. The wider study: Some 200 million T cells yielded 90 million to 130 million unique TCR beta sequences in earlier analysis.

Deletions cut 1 base from V and 5 bases from J, with 16 bases between. This CDR3 has 15 amino acids. Per the germline V gene, CDR1 is SGDLS and CDR2 is YYNGEE. Broader study findings: Later work showed greater clonal expansion in HLA-associated TCR beta chains than in equally common others. Presence/absence analyses rested on an assumption that sequencing depth was roughly uniform across donors. When analyzed later, a missense DCLRE1C variant was found to be linked to TCR beta V- and J-gene trimming.

The PCR employed 60 Vbeta primers together with 13 Jbeta primers. Measured with immunoSEQ multiplex PCR; TCRdb has only the in-frame clones, and not every one. The sample has around 130,000 clones, around 80% seen once; the top ten hold 4% to 4.5%. This rearrangement joins TRBV9 to TRBJ2-7; weak D call: TRBD2 (6 bases). The TCR originated in a woman in her thirties or forties in good health and CMV-seronegative. The sample comprised PBMCs. In DNA form, the CDR3 reads TGTGCCAGCAGCGTAACTCCGGAGGGTAGCCACGAGCAGTACTTC. It codes for CASSVTPEGSHEQYF.